The TCR beta chain under discussion was sequenced for a study of blood T cell repertoires in COVID-19. Across the study: The United States, Italy and Spain were the sources of the acute and convalescent COVID-19 samples. T cells, B-cell-depleted T cells, or PBMCs provided the cDNA or gDNA that served as material.

The CDR3 has 14 amino acids. The germline V gene has CDR1 SNHLY and CDR2 FYNNEI. The ends were cut back, 5 bases at V and 1 base at J, with 10 bases in the middle. TCRdb's copy holds only in-frame clones and misses some; the assay was immunoSEQ multiplex PCR. The sample carries about 68,000 clones, 80% to 95% recorded once. The clonotype comes from a human donor in a cohort sampled during active COVID-19. The V call is TRBV2, the J call TRBJ2-3; a weak D match, TRBD1 (6 bases). Specimen: peripheral blood. CDR3 protein: CASSRDIRTDTQYF. The CDR3 DNA reads as TGTGCCAGCAGTCGGGACATTCGCACAGATACGCAGTATTTT.